Described below is a single TCR beta chain sequence and its context. The data derive from a study of OX40 agonist ivuxolimab in advanced cancers. Turning to the study itself: Therapy given before enrollment (anti-PD-1, anti-PD-L1 or anti-CTLA-4) was allowed, and around 41% had some. Three patients responded partially, comprising one with hepatocellular carcinoma and two with cutaneous melanoma.

This CDR3 has 15 residues. V lost 7 bases and J 7 bases, leaving 20 bases between the germline ends. Germline loops: CDR1 ENHRY, CDR2 SYGVKD. Sequencing was performed with immunoSEQ multiplex PCR; in TCRdb, only in-frame clones are kept and a portion is missing. The table shows over 55,000 clones, with 88% occurring only once. The receptor comes from an adult with an advanced solid tumor such as melanoma, head and neck, liver or kidney cancer. The chain uses TRBV10-3 and TRBJ2-1, with D maybe TRBD2 (6 bases). Sample: CD4+ or CD8+ T cells sorted from blood, taken in a trial of the OX40 agonist ivuxolimab. CDR3 sequence (DNA): TGTGCCATCAAGGCCGGGAGTGAGGGATTTAATGAGCAGTTCTTC. It encodes CAIKAGSEGFNEQFF.